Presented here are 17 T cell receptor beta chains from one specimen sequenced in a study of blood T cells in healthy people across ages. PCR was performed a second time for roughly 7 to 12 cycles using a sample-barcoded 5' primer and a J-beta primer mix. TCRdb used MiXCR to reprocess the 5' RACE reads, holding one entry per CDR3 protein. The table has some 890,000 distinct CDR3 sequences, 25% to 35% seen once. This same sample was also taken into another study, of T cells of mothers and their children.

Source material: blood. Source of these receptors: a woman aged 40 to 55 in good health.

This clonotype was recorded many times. The CDR3 spells CASSSPRGGGNIQYF. The DNA for the CDR3 is TGTGCCAGCAGCTCCCCTCGGGGGGGGGGAAACATTCAGTACTTC. This rearrangement joins TRBV7-2 to TRBJ2-4; TRBD2 agrees at 8 bases. CDR3 size: 15 residues. From germline, CDR1 is SGHTA and CDR2 FQGNSA. V lost 4 bases and J lost 6; bases outside the gene matches: 8.

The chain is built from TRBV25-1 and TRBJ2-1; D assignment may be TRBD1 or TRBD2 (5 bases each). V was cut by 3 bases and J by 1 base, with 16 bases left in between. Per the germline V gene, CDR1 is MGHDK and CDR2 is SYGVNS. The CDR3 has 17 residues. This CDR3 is CASSDPQRGWSYNEQFF. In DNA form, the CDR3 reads TGTGCCAGCAGTGATCCTCAGAGGGGCTGGTCCTACAATGAGCAGTTCTTC.

The CDR3 coding sequence is TGTGCCAGCAGCACTAGTCCCACAGATACGCAGTATTTT. Encoded protein: CASSTSPTDTQYF. The chain recombines TRBV6-4 with TRBJ2-3; TRBD2 is a possible D gene (5 bases). V lost 6 bases to trimming and J lost 2 bases, with 9 bases between them. The CDR3 sequence is 13 residues long. In germline, CDR1 is MRHNA, CDR2 SNTAGT.

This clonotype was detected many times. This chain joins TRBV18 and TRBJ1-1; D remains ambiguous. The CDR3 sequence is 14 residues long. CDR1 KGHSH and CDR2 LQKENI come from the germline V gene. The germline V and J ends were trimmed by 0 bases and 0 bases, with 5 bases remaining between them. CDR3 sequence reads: CASSPPLVNTEAFF. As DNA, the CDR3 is TGTGCCAGCTCACCACCGTTAGTGAACACTGAAGCTTTCTTT.

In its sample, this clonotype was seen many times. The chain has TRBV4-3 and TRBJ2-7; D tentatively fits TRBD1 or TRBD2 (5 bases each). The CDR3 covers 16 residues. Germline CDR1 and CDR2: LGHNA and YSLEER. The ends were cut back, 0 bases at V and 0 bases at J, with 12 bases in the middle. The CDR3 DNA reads TGCGCCAGCAGCCAAGAGACCGGGGCGGACTCCTACGAGCAGTACTTC. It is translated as CASSQETGADSYEQYF.

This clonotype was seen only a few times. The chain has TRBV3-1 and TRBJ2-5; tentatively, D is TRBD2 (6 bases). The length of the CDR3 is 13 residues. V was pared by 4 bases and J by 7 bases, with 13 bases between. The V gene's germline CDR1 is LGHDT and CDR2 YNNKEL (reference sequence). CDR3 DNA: TGTGCCAGCAGCCCTAGACTAGATGGGACCCAGTACTTC. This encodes CASSPRLDGTQYF.

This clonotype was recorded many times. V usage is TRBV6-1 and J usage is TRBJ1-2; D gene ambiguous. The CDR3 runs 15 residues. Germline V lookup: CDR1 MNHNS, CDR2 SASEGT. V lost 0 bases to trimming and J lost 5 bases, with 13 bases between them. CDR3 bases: TGTGCCAGCAGTGAAGCGCTAGGATCCTTGTATGGCTACACCTTC. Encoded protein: CASSEALGSLYGYTF.

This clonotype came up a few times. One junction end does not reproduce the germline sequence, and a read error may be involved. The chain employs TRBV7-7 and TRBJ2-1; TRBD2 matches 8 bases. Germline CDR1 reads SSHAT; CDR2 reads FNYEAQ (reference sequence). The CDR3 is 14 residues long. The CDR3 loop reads CASSSGGPHNEQFF. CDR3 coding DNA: TGTGCTAGCAGCTCGGGGGGGCCCCACAATGAGCAGTTCTTC.

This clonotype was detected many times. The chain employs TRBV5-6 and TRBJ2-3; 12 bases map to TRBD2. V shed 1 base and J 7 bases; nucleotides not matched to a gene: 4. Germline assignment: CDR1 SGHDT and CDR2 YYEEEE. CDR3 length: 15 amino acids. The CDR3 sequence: CASSLTSGGLNTQYF. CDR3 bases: TGTGCCAGCAGCTTGACTAGCGGGGGGTTAAATACGCAGTATTTT.

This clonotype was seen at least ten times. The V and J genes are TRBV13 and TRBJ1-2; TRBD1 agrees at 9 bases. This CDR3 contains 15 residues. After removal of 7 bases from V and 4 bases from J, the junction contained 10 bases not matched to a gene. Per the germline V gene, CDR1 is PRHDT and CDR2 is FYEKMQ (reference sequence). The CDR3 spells CASTPQPTGGYGYTF. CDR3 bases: TGTGCCAGCACCCCCCAACCGACAGGGGGCTATGGCTACACCTTC.

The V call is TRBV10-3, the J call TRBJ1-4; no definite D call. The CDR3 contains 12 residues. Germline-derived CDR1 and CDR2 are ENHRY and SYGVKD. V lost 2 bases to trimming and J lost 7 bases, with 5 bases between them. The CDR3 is CAISEPTEKLFF. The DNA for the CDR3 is TGTGCCATCAGTGAGCCAACTGAAAAACTGTTTTTT.

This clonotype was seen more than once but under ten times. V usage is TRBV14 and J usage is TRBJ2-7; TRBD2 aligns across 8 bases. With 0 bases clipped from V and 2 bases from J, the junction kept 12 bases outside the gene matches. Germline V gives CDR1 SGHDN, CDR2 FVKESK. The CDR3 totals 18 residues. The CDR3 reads CASSQERGAGRRTYEQYF. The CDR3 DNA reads TGTGCCAGCAGCCAAGAGCGGGGGGCCGGGAGGAGAACCTACGAGCAGTACTTC.

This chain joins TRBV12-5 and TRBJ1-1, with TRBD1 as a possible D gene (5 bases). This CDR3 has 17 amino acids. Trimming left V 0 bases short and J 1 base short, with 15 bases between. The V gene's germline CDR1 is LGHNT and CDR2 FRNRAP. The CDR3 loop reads CASGLVLGPRKNTEAFF. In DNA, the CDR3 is TGTGCTAGTGGTTTGGTACTGGGGCCAAGAAAGAACACTGAAGCTTTCTTT. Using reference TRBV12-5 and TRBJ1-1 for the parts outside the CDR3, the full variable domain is DARVTQTPRHKVTEMGQEVTMRCQPILGHNTVFWYRQTMMQGLELLAYFRNRAPLDDSGMPKDRFSAEMPDATLATLKIQPSEPRDSAVYFCASGLVLGPRKNTEAFFGQGTRLTVV.

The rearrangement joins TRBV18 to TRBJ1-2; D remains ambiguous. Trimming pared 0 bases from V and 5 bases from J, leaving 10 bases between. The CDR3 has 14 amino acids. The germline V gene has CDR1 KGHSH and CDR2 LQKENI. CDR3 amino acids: CASSPPTESYGYTF. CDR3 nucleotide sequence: TGTGCCAGCTCACCACCGACGGAATCTTATGGCTACACCTTC.

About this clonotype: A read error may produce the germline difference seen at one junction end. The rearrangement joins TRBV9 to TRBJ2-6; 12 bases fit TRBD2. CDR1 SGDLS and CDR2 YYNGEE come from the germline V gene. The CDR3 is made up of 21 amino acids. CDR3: CASSVRTSGVTTDSGANVRTF. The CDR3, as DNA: TGTGCCAGCAGCGTAAGGACTAGCGGGGTGACGACTGACTCTGGGGCCAACGTCCGGACTTTC.

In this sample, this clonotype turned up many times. The CDR3 loop is CASSPRAQTSDEQYF. CDR3 DNA sequence: TGCGCCAGCAGCCCCCGAGCACAGACATCCGACGAGCAGTACTTC. The chain links TRBV5-1 to TRBJ2-7; no definite D call. Trimming took off 4 bases at V and 5 bases at J, with 19 bases between the two ends. This CDR3 is built from 15 residues. Germline V gene sequence: CDR1 SGHRS, CDR2 YFSETQ.

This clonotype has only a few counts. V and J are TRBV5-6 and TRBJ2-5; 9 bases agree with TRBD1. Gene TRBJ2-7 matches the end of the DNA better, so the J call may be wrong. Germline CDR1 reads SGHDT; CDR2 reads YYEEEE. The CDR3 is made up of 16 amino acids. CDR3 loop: CASSLGGGQGGYEQYF. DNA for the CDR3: TGTGCCAGCAGCTTGGGGGGGGGACAGGGCGGCTACGAGCAGTACTTC.